This T cell receptor (beta chain) comes out of a study of identical twins (dated by TCRdb to about 2016). Looking at the study overall: The study deep-sequenced TCR alpha and beta repertoires from monozygotic twins, unrelated adults of various ages and cord blood to test whether fetal clonotypes persist. To rule out contamination, replicate twin experiments were performed at different times with different library preparation protocols.

Every donor in the study was a healthy Caucasian. Three pairs of female monozygotic twins, all aged 18 to 29 years, were included in the twin cohort. Peripheral blood mononuclear cells were used as the source from which RNA for TCR libraries was isolated. On this clonotype itself: The target of this receptor is not known. One base away there is no much larger clone; base qualities are not given.

What the study reported, not specific to this receptor: Zero-insertion analyses could be partly confounded by invariant T cells such as MAIT and iNKT, although diverse VJ usage argued against such confounding for most clonotypes. Fewer insertions were carried by abundant cord blood beta clonotypes, a similar but weaker trend appeared in young adult naive repertoires, and no such trend appeared in memory repertoires. Because the same donors could not be followed over many years, the conclusions relied on cross-sectional statistical analysis. Compared with coincidental sharing between unrelated individuals, out-of-frame TCR alpha sequences shared between twins had an excess of sequences with low generation probability. Out-of-frame TCR alpha sharing in monozygotic twins was systematically underestimated by recombination models, whereas sharing between unrelated individuals was in agreement with the recombination models. A weaker excess of twin sharing was found in beta out-of-frame sequences because the signal-to-noise ratio was lowered by fewer shared sequences.

To prepare the library, 5' RACE was applied. Sequencing was carried out with an Illumina HiSeq 2000. A universal primer binding site was introduced by template switching, and a unique molecular identifier was present in the final cDNA, enabling accurate counting of TCR cDNA molecules. Specific primers in the conserved constant-segment region were used to synthesize first-strand cDNA for the TCR alpha and beta chains. Each cDNA library was double barcoded, with a SMART-Mk sample barcode plus Illumina barcodes, to control for contamination. TruSeq adapter sequences along with Illumina sample barcodes were introduced in two successive PCR steps. TCR alpha and beta cDNA libraries were sequenced on the Illumina HiSeq platform with custom primers. From the authors' description of their analysis: Raw reads were processed with MiGEC to extract unique molecular identifiers, and MiXCR was used to determine CDR3 positions. Recombination models were inferred per individual with the repgenHMM and IGoR tools using an EM algorithm. The tcR package in R was used for shared clonotype analysis, with sharing normalized by the product of cloneset sizes. To study raw recombination free of thymic and clonal selection effects, out-of-frame nonproductive sequences were analyzed. TCRdb reran the public reads through fastp at Q25 and MiXCR, keeping productive beta chains. Identical CDR3 protein sequences are pooled into one entry, listed with their most common genes and DNA. TCRdb's processing, not the authors', yielded these V and J calls. The sample profile shows hundreds of thousands of distinct CDR3 sequences; about 12% of them were found once. Around 1.5% of the sample goes to the ten largest clones.

These data were likewise used in another study, on yellow fever vaccine responses in identical twins. Per that second paper: According to the authors, in identical twins the way T cells responded to vaccination appeared partly convergent and partly personalized. In the study, vaccine-responding T cell clones were precisely tracked in identical twins.

The sequencing sample was made of PBMCs. The clonotype was recovered from a woman aged 18-29 years in good health.

The DNA sequence is as follows: TGTGCCAGCAGCTATCCCCGTCAAGGGACAGCCTATGGCTACACCTTC. It is translated as CASSYPRQGTAYGYTF. Rearrangement joined TRBV28 to TRBJ1-2; 7 middle bases align to TRBD1. The germline V gene specifies MDHEN as CDR1 and SYDVKM as CDR2. The CDR3 numbers 16 residues from cysteine through phenylalanine. Kept here is only the CDR3 DNA, which spans 48 bases and is read in frame from base 1. The V end gives up 6 bases and the J end 4 bases, leaving 14 bases in the junction not matched to a gene.